Presented here are 26 T cell receptor beta chains from one specimen sequenced in a study of T cells after yellow fever vaccination. TCRdb ran MiXCR on the 5' RACE reads and lists one entry per CDR3 protein. Of 350,000 to 550,000 distinct CDR3 sequences in the sample, 18% were seen once. The sample consisted of PBMCs, taken before the yellow fever booster vaccination. Receptors originate from a man aged 18 to 30 who received the YFV17D yellow fever vaccine.

This clonotype was detected ten times or more. This chain links TRBV18 with TRBJ1-2; D gene ambiguous. Germline V gene lookup returns CDR1 KGHSH and CDR2 LQKENI. The length of the CDR3 is 17 residues. Trimming pared 2 bases from V and 8 bases from J, leaving 24 bases between. The CDR3 spells CASSPVRDVVRLGGYTF. The CDR3 nucleotides are TGTGCCAGCTCACCAGTGCGCGACGTCGTGAGGTTGGGGGGCTACACCTTC.

The V gene is TRBV4-1, the J gene TRBJ2-1, with TRBD2 identical over 13 bases. J was trimmed by 7 bases and V by 5 bases; bases with no gene match: 8. The CDR3 covers 16 residues. Germline lookup yields CDR1 MGHRA and CDR2 YSYEKL. The CDR3 DNA reads as TGCGCCAGCAGCGAACGGACTAGCGGGGGATGGAATGAGCAGTTCTTC. Amino acids: CASSERTSGGWNEQFF.

This chain joins TRBV6-6 and TRBJ2-3; no reliable D call. Germline V CDR1 and CDR2: MNHNY, SVGAGI (reference sequence). This CDR3 is built from 14 residues. Deletions cut 4 bases from V and 3 bases from J, with 11 bases between. The CDR3 nucleotides read TGTGCCAGCAGTTCTAACCTTAGAACAGATACGCAGTATTTT. This translates into CASSSNLRTDTQYF.

The V call is TRBV6-2 or TRBV6-3, the J call TRBJ2-7; D is uncertain. Looked up from germline, CDR1 is MNHEY and CDR2 is SVGEGT. The CDR3 is 13 amino acids. Between the trimmed V and J ends, which lost 8 bases and 1 base, there was a span of 12 bases. The CDR3 DNA reads TGTGCCAGCGCCAAATTGGCGTCCTACGAGCAGTACGTC. Translation gives CASAKLASYEQYV.

This clonotype was counted between two and nine times. The chain links TRBV6-5 to TRBJ2-2; D gene unclear. The V gene's germline CDR1 is MNHEY and CDR2 SVGAGI. The V and J ends lost 2 bases and 1 base respectively, with 2 bases between them. The CDR3 contains 13 residues. The CDR3 here is CASSYVNTGELFF. The CDR3 region has the DNA TGTGCCAGCAGTTACGTGAACACCGGGGAGCTGTTTTTT.

The chain employs TRBV4-3 and TRBJ1-4; 7 positions agree with TRBD1. The CDR3 is 14 residues long. The germline gives CDR1 LGHNA, CDR2 YSLEER. The ends lost 3 bases at V and 7 bases at J; junction bases unmatched: 5. In DNA, the CDR3 is TGCGCCAGCAGCCAGAGGGGGCGGAGTGAAAAACTGTTTTTT. Its protein product is CASSQRGRSEKLFF.

The J gene is TRBJ2-3, the V gene TRBV18; TRBD1 agrees at 10 bases. Per germline, CDR1 KGHSH and CDR2 LQKENI. The CDR3 runs to 18 residues. V trimming: 3 bases; J trimming: 2 bases; junction bases outside the gene matches: 11. CDR3 sequence reads: CASSPLPMDRGVTDTQYF. The CDR3 nucleotides are TGTGCCAGCTCACCTTTACCAATGGACAGGGGGGTCACAGATACGCAGTATTTT.

A few counts support this clonotype. The V gene is TRBV20-1, the J gene TRBJ2-7, with D tentatively TRBD1 (5 bases). The CDR3 has 11 amino acids. The V end was cut by 5 bases, the J end by 2 bases, with 7 bases between. Per the germline V gene, CDR1 is DFQATT and CDR2 is SNEGSKA (reference sequence). Here the CDR3 DNA reads TGCAGTGCTCCGACAGCCTACGAGCAGTACGTC. Protein sequence: CSAPTAYEQYV.

This clonotype was observed a handful of times. The chain carries TRBV7-9 and TRBJ1-2, with 9 bases that match TRBD1. Germline trimming cut 5 bases from V and 6 bases from J; bases unmatched to any gene: 10. CDR1 SEHNR and CDR2 FQNEAQ come from the germline V gene (reference sequence). The CDR3 totals 15 residues. The CDR3 region is CASSTRQGEWDGYTF. CDR3 DNA sequence: TGTGCCAGCAGCACCCGACAGGGGGAATGGGATGGCTACACCTTC.

The J gene is TRBJ1-4, the V gene TRBV4-1; tentative D call: TRBD1 (5 bases). CDR3 length equals 15 residues. The germline V gene encodes CDR1 MGHRA and CDR2 YSYEKL. V gave up 3 bases and J gave up 0 bases, with 8 bases separating them. This chain's CDR3 is CASSQGPTTNEKLFF. For the CDR3, the DNA is TGCGCCAGCAGCCAGGGACCCACAACTAATGAAAAACTGTTTTTT.

This clonotype was found many times. V and J are TRBV5-5 and TRBJ1-3; D uncertain. The CDR3 consists of 18 residues. Trimming took off 0 bases at V and 0 bases at J, with 16 bases between the two ends. Germline CDR1 and CDR2: SGHKS and YYEKEE (reference sequence). Here the CDR3 reads CASSLDAYRAISGNTIYF. The CDR3 nucleotides are TGTGCCAGCAGCTTGGACGCTTATAGGGCTATCTCTGGAAACACCATATATTTT.

This clonotype appeared a few times. The chain combines TRBV7-2 with TRBJ2-3; D remains unclear. Germline V CDR1 and CDR2: SGHTA, FQGNSA. V lost 2 bases and J lost 2, with 5 bases in between. The CDR3 is made up of 13 amino acids. The CDR3 loop reads CASSLSFTDTQYF. The CDR3 DNA is TGTGCCAGCAGCTTATCATTCACAGATACGCAGTATTTT.

The chain joins TRBV6-5 to TRBJ2-3; 8 nucleotides line up with TRBD2. The CDR3 length is 16 residues. V lost 2 bases, J lost 6 bases, and 10 bases stayed unmatched. Per germline, CDR1 MNHEY and CDR2 SVGAGI. As DNA, the CDR3 is TGTGCCAGCAGTTACCCGGGACTAGAGGGAGGGGATACGCAGTATTTT. This codes for CASSYPGLEGGDTQYF.

In this sample, this clonotype turned up many times. The rearrangement joins TRBV5-1 to TRBJ2-7; D unresolved. Germline V gene data show CDR1 as SGHRS and CDR2 as YFSETQ. V was trimmed by 2 bases and J by 3 bases, leaving 3 bases between them. CDR3 length equals 11 residues. CDR3 in amino acids: CASSFRYEQYF. CDR3 in DNA: TGCGCCAGCAGCTTCCGCTACGAGCAGTACTTC.

The sample holds a few counts of this clonotype. The J gene is TRBJ2-1, the V gene TRBV2, with 8 bases aligning to TRBD1. Germline assignment: CDR1 SNHLY and CDR2 FYNNEI. J gave up 4 bases and V 7 bases, and 3 bases lay outside the gene matches. This CDR3 has 13 amino acids. The CDR3 DNA is TGTGCCAGCATGACAGGGGAATACAATGAGCAGTTCTTC. Amino acid sequence: CASMTGEYNEQFF.

This clonotype appeared a few times. This sequence joins TRBV7-2 and TRBJ2-4; D unresolved. The CDR3 has 16 residues. Trimming pared 4 bases from V and 0 bases from J, leaving 13 bases between. Germline assignment: CDR1 SGHTA and CDR2 FQGNSA. CDR3 nucleotide sequence: TGTGCCAGCAGCTCGGGCGGTTGGCGAGCCAAAAACATTCAGTACTTC. Its translation is CASSSGGWRAKNIQYF.

This clonotype came up a few times. The chain couples TRBV28 to TRBJ2-3, with D possibly matching TRBD1 (5 bases). The CDR3 consists of 14 residues. V was trimmed by 6 bases and J by 1 base, leaving 11 bases between them. CDR1 is MDHEN, CDR2 SYDVKM, per germline. The CDR3 sequence: CASRTQTGTDTQYF. The CDR3 bases are TGTGCCAGCAGGACTCAGACAGGCACAGATACGCAGTATTTT.

This clonotype has ten or more counts. The rearrangement uses TRBV20-1 and TRBJ2-3; 14 positions agree with TRBD2. This CDR3 region has 15 residues. Germline V gives CDR1 DFQATT, CDR2 SNEGSKA (reference sequence). Germline trimming cut 5 bases from V and 4 bases from J; bases unmatched to any gene: 5. CDR3 DNA sequence: TGCAGTGCTTTCAAGACTAGCGGGGGGGCAGATACGCAGTATTTT. Its translation: CSAFKTSGGADTQYF.

This clonotype came up a few times. This chain connects TRBV20-1 to TRBJ2-3, with a weak D call TRBD2 (5 bases). The CDR3 length is 13 residues. Germline V lookup: CDR1 DFQATT, CDR2 SNEGSKA (reference sequence). The V and J ends lost 6 bases and 7 bases respectively, with 17 bases between them. The CDR3 loop is CSAIYGGANTQYF. CDR3 in DNA: TGCAGTGCCATTTATGGAGGTGCAAATACGCAGTATTTT.

This chain uses TRBV12-3 or TRBV12-4 with TRBJ1-3; D perhaps matches TRBD1 (6 bases). V shed 2 bases and J shed 0 bases, with 14 bases lying between them. CDR3 length: 17 residues. CDR3 DNA: TGTGCCAGCAGTTTACCCTTAGGACAGATCTCTGGAAACACCATATATTTT. Translated, it gives CASSLPLGQISGNTIYF.

The V call is TRBV12-3 or TRBV12-4, the J call TRBJ1-6, with D possibly TRBD1 on 5 matching bases. This CDR3 is 12 amino acids long. V lost 4 bases and J 10 bases, leaving 8 bases between the germline ends. CDR3 in amino acids: CASSWGKSPLHF. The CDR3 DNA is TGTGCCAGCAGTTGGGGGAAATCACCCCTCCACTTT.

V is TRBV5-1 and J is TRBJ2-1, with no clear D. Germline CDR1 is SGHRS and CDR2 is YFSETQ. There are 16 residues in the CDR3. Between the trimmed V and J ends, which lost 0 bases and 2 bases, there was a span of 12 bases. CDR3 in DNA: TGCGCCAGCAGCTTGGAGGAATCCGAACCCTACAATGAGCAGTTCTTC. Protein product: CASSLEESEPYNEQFF.

The sample holds a few counts of this clonotype. The J gene is TRBJ1-4, the V gene TRBV20-1; D uncertain. With 0 bases removed from V and 6 bases from J, the gap between germline ends came to 14 bases. CDR3 length: 15 amino acids. The V gene's germline CDR1 is DFQATT and CDR2 SNEGSKA (reference sequence). CDR3 sequence (DNA): TGCAGTGCTAGAGATCTCGGGGAGGTGGATGAAAAACTGTTTTTT. This codes for CSARDLGEVDEKLFF.

This clonotype was observed a handful of times. The rearrangement uses TRBV2 and TRBJ2-3; D is possibly TRBD2 (5 bases). This CDR3 has 14 amino acids. Trimming pared 4 bases from V and 1 base from J, leaving 9 bases between. CDR1 and CDR2 (germline): SNHLY, FYNNEI. CDR3 bases: TGTGCCAGCAGTGGGACTTGGGGCACAGATACGCAGTATTTT. Translation: CASSGTWGTDTQYF.

The chain links TRBV19 to TRBJ2-2; D is unresolved. In germline, CDR1 is LNHDA, CDR2 SQIVND (reference sequence). Trimming cost V 1 base and J 7 bases, with 10 bases left between them. CDR3 length: 14 amino acids. CDR3 DNA: TGTGCCAGTAGTATAGGTTCAGGAATCGGGGAGCTGTTTTTT. Its protein product is CASSIGSGIGELFF. Full variable domain (missing parts from reference TRBV19 and TRBJ2-2): DGGITQSPKYLFRKEGQNVTLSCEQNLNHDAMYWYRQDPGQGLRLIYYSQIVNDFQKGDIAEGYSVSREKKESFPLTVTSAQKNPTAFYLCASSIGSGIGELFFGEGSRLTVL.

This clonotype was seen a handful of times. The chain joins TRBV7-9 to TRBJ1-3; D call uncertain. The V end lost 3 bases, the J end lost 4 bases, and 7 bases lay between the germline ends. Germline-derived CDR1 and CDR2 are SEHNR and FQNEAQ (reference sequence). The CDR3 spans 13 residues. CDR3 sequence reads: CASSFWYGNTIYF. In DNA, the CDR3 is TGTGCCAGCAGCTTTTGGTACGGAAACACCATATATTTT.